The 26 T cell receptor beta chains given below trace back to one sample, sequenced in a study of patients and donors after allogeneic stem cell transplantation. One entry per CDR3 protein results from TCRdb running MiXCR on the RT-PCR reads. The sample yields 190,000 or so distinct CDR3 sequences, over 30% seen once. The sequenced material came from blood, either unsorted or a sorted T cell fraction (not recorded which). The receptor source for this set is a human donor who was either an allogeneic HSCT recipient or a stem cell or donor lymphocyte infusion donor (not recorded which). It is not recorded whose cells these are; they may come from a transplant donor.

Of note for this clonotype: This clone may be a read error of a much larger clone one base away. The chain recombines TRBV24-1 with TRBJ2-3; maybe TRBD2 (5 bases). Trimming removed 7 bases from V and 1 base from J, with 5 bases in between. The V gene's germline CDR1 is KGHDR and CDR2 SFDVKD. The CDR3 contains 12 residues. The chain's CDR3 is CATSGGTDTQYF. CDR3 DNA sequence: TGTGCCACCAGCGGGGGCACAGATACGCAGTATTTT.

The genes are TRBV5-1 and TRBJ1-2, with D maybe TRBD1 (5 bases). The CDR3 spans 15 residues. Per germline, CDR1 SGHRS and CDR2 YFSETQ. Between the trimmed V and J ends, which lost 2 bases and 1 base, there was a span of 12 bases. CDR3 in DNA: TGCGCCAGCAGCTTCGGAGGTGACAGTAACTATGGCTACACCTTC. Translation gives CASSFGGDSNYGYTF.

The chain combines TRBV11-2 with TRBJ2-2, with D possibly matching TRBD2 (5 bases). Trimming left V 1 base short and J 4 bases short, with 13 bases between. The CDR3 runs 16 residues. Germline V gene lookup returns CDR1 SGHAT and CDR2 FQNNGV. CDR3 coding DNA: TGTGCCAGCAGCTTAGGGACTGTAAGATCCACCGGGGAGCTGTTTTTT. This gives the protein CASSLGTVRSTGELFF.

The chain links TRBV29-1 to TRBJ1-1; D is perhaps TRBD1 (6 bases). The CDR3 has 13 amino acids. Per the germline V gene, CDR1 is SQVTM and CDR2 is ANQGSEA. V lost 3 bases, J lost 6 bases, and 14 bases lay in between. CDR3 protein: CSVEGRGGSEAFF. Written as DNA, the CDR3 is TGCAGCGTTGAGGGCAGGGGTGGATCTGAAGCTTTCTTT.

This clonotype was found a few times. The V call is TRBV9, the J call TRBJ1-4; tentative D call: TRBD1 (6 bases). The germline V and J ends were trimmed by 0 bases and 7 bases, with 10 bases remaining between them. The CDR3 is made up of 14 amino acids. Per the germline V gene, CDR1 is SGDLS and CDR2 is YYNGEE. The CDR3 DNA sequence: TGTGCCAGCAGCGTAGAGGGCAGGGGTGAAAAACTGTTTTTT. It encodes CASSVEGRGEKLFF.

CDR3 in DNA: TGCAGTGCTAACAGGGACAGGGGCATTCAGTACTTC. Residues: CSANRDRGIQYF. This sequence joins TRBV20-1 and TRBJ2-4, with TRBD1 matching 10 bases. The CDR3 length is 12 residues. V was clipped by 4 bases and J by 9 bases; unmatched bases: 3. Germline V CDR1 and CDR2: DFQATT, SNEGSKA (reference sequence).

At least ten counts were recorded for this clonotype. The chain uses TRBV27 and TRBJ1-2; 7 bases match TRBD1. CDR3 length: 15 residues. Germline CDR1 reads MNHEY; CDR2 reads SMNVEV (reference sequence). The junction had 10 bases not matched to a gene; V was cut back by 5 bases and J by 4 bases. CDR3 sequence (DNA): TGTGCCAGCAGTACCCGGACAGGAGGGGCCTATGGCTACACCTTC. As protein: CASSTRTGGAYGYTF.

This chain connects TRBV29-1 to TRBJ2-3; 9 nucleotides match TRBD2. The CDR3 is 13 amino acids. Germline CDR1 SQVTM, CDR2 ANQGSEA. Germline trimming cut 7 bases from V and 6 bases from J; bases unmatched to any gene: 8. CDR3 nucleotides: TGCAGCGCCCAGCGGGGGGCCCGGGATACGCAGTATTTT. Translation gives CSAQRGARDTQYF.

This chain connects TRBV29-1 to TRBJ1-3; D remains unclear. V was trimmed by 6 bases and J by 1 base, leaving 13 bases between them. The length of the CDR3 is 14 residues. Germline CDR1 is SQVTM and CDR2 is ANQGSEA. The CDR3 nucleotides read TGCAGCGTAGACGACGGAGTATCTGGAAACACCATATATTTT. Amino acids: CSVDDGVSGNTIYF.

The V and J genes are TRBV10-3 and TRBJ1-5, with D maybe TRBD1 (6 bases). The CDR3 spans 15 residues. Germline V gives CDR1 ENHRY, CDR2 SYGVKD. V was shortened by 0 bases and J by 5 bases, with 11 bases between the two germline ends. Here the CDR3 DNA reads TGTGCCATCAGTGAGTCGACAGGCACCCATCAGCCCCAGCATTTT. Translated, it gives CAISESTGTHQPQHF.

Only a few counts were recorded for this clonotype. The chain couples TRBV15 to TRBJ1-6; D uncertain. V was shortened by 1 base and J by 0 bases, with 4 bases between the two germline ends. The germline gives CDR1 LNHNV, CDR2 YYDKDF (reference sequence). The CDR3 spans 15 residues. The CDR3 nucleotides read TGTGCCACCAGCAGAGGCCTCTCCTATAATTCACCCCTCCACTTT. Protein sequence: CATSRGLSYNSPLHF.

This clonotype turned up a few times. V and J are TRBV20-1 and TRBJ2-3; D might be TRBD2 (6 bases). The V gene's germline CDR1 is DFQATT and CDR2 SNEGSKA (reference sequence). The CDR3 spans 14 residues. Trimming pared 2 bases from V and 1 base from J, leaving 10 bases between. CDR3 in amino acids: CSARLASGTDTQYF. The CDR3 DNA reads as TGCAGTGCTAGACTAGCGTCGGGCACAGATACGCAGTATTTT.

This clonotype has ten or more counts. The V call is TRBV7-8, the J call TRBJ1-6, with D possibly TRBD1 on 5 matching bases. Between the trimmed V and J ends, which lost 5 bases and 9 bases, there was a span of 14 bases. The CDR3 consists of 14 residues. Germline CDR1 is SGHVS and CDR2 is FQNEAQ. As DNA, the CDR3 is TGTGCCAGCAGCCCTCGGGGCGCGACTTCACCCCTCCACTTT. Its protein is CASSPRGATSPLHF.

This sequence joins TRBV20-1 and TRBJ2-7, with D hard to call. Germline V lookup: CDR1 DFQATT, CDR2 SNEGSKA (reference sequence). The CDR3 extends over 10 amino acids. V dropped 2 bases and J dropped 6 bases, with 5 bases sitting between them. CDR3 amino acids: CSARSSEQYF. The CDR3 nucleotides are TGCAGTGCTAGATCTAGCGAGCAGTACTTC.

This sequence joins TRBV30 and TRBJ2-7; 7 bases fit TRBD1. V shed 4 bases, J shed 3 bases, and the junction held 3 bases outside the gene matches. The germline V gene has CDR1 GTSNPN and CDR2 SVGIG (reference sequence). The CDR3 is 12 amino acids. CDR3 residues: CAWNRQGYEQYF. The DNA of the CDR3 is TGTGCCTGGAATCGACAGGGCTACGAGCAGTACTTC.

The V call is TRBV30, the J call TRBJ2-5; TRBD1 is a possible D gene (5 bases). The CDR3 covers 14 residues. Germline assignment: CDR1 GTSNPN and CDR2 SVGIG (reference sequence). V was cut by 8 bases and J by 3 bases, with 19 bases left in between. The CDR3 reads CAAYRHPEKETQYF. CDR3 coding DNA: TGTGCCGCCTACAGGCATCCGGAGAAAGAGACCCAGTACTTC.

The CDR3 here is CASSLDSSRNQPQHF. As DNA, the CDR3 is TGTGCCAGCAGCTTGGACAGCTCCCGCAATCAGCCCCAGCATTTT. J is TRBJ1-5 and V is TRBV5-5; no firm D call. Germline assignment: CDR1 SGHKS and CDR2 YYEKEE (reference sequence). This CDR3 has 15 amino acids. The V end lost 0 bases, the J end lost 2 bases, and 9 bases lay between the germline ends.

This clonotype was counted only a few times. The chain recombines TRBV12-3 or TRBV12-4 with TRBJ1-3, with 7 bases identical to TRBD1. After removal of 5 bases from V and 8 bases from J, the junction contained 9 bases not matched to a gene. The CDR3 sequence is 14 residues long. The CDR3 coding sequence is TGTGCCAGCAGTAATAACGACAGGGAAGACACCATATATTTT. Its translation: CASSNNDREDTIYF.

V is TRBV20-1 and J is TRBJ1-2; D is undetermined. Germline-derived CDR1 and CDR2 are DFQATT and SNEGSKA (reference sequence). This CDR3 has 13 residues. Trimming shortened V by 3 bases and J by 2 bases, and 10 bases separated the two germline ends. The CDR3 loop is CSASGGGNYGYTF. DNA for the CDR3: TGCAGTGCTAGTGGTGGTGGGAACTATGGCTACACCTTC.

The chain employs TRBV9 and TRBJ2-1, with 10 bases that match TRBD1. CDR3 length equals 15 residues. The V gene's germline CDR1 is SGDLS and CDR2 YYNGEE. V shed 1 base and J 9 bases; nucleotides not matched to a gene: 7. As DNA, the CDR3 is TGTGCCAGCAGCGTATCCGGGACAGGGGTGAGTGAGCAGTTCTTC. Translated: CASSVSGTGVSEQFF.

This clonotype was seen more than once but under ten times. The chain has TRBV18 and TRBJ1-1; D not certain. The CDR3 length is 15 residues. Germline CDR1 and CDR2: KGHSH and LQKENI. Trimming pared 2 bases from V and 0 bases from J, leaving 10 bases between. Here the CDR3 reads CASSPMETLNTEAFF. In nucleotides, the CDR3 is TGTGCCAGCTCACCAATGGAGACGTTGAACACTGAAGCTTTCTTT.

This rearrangement joins TRBV5-1 to TRBJ2-1, with 10 bases matching TRBD1. From germline, CDR1 is SGHRS and CDR2 YFSETQ. With V trimmed by 4 bases and J by 1 base, 8 bases remained unmatched. This CDR3 contains 17 residues. CDR3 region: CASSGRTGGRSYNEQFF. The CDR3 DNA sequence: TGCGCCAGCAGCGGTCGGACAGGGGGTAGATCCTACAATGAGCAGTTCTTC.

The J gene is TRBJ2-5, the V gene TRBV5-1, with 7 bases aligning to TRBD2. CDR3 size: 15 residues. CDR1 is SGHRS, CDR2 YFSETQ, per germline. Trimming removed 0 bases from V and 5 bases from J; junction bases left unmatched: 7. CDR3 amino acids: CASSLETSVRETQYF. The DNA of the CDR3 is TGCGCCAGCAGCTTGGAAACTAGCGTTAGGGAGACCCAGTACTTC.

The J gene is TRBJ2-7, the V gene TRBV12-3 or TRBV12-4; a weak D match, TRBD1 (6 bases). There are 15 residues in the CDR3. V lost 4 bases and J 7 bases, leaving 20 bases between the germline ends. The CDR3 here is CASSSSAGAEREQYF. In DNA form, the CDR3 reads TGTGCCAGCAGTTCCTCGGCAGGGGCTGAAAGGGAGCAGTACTTC.

This clonotype has a handful of counts. This sequence joins TRBV6-5 and TRBJ1-5; a possible D gene is TRBD1 (5 bases). The CDR3 consists of 13 residues. Germline CDR1 and CDR2: MNHEY and SVGAGI. Trimming took off 6 bases at V and 3 bases at J, with 9 bases between the two ends. DNA of the CDR3: TGTGCCAGCAGACGGGACTTCAATCAGCCCCAGCATTTT. Translated, it gives CASRRDFNQPQHF.

The V and J genes are TRBV6-2 or TRBV6-3 and TRBJ1-5; TRBD1 matches 9 bases. The trim removed 7 bases at V and 1 base at J, leaving 8 bases unmatched. The CDR3 spans 16 residues. Germline loops: CDR1 MNHEY, CDR2 SVGEGT. CDR3 sequence reads: CASTRPGQGSNQPQHF. DNA of the CDR3: TGTGCCAGCACCAGACCGGGACAGGGAAGCAATCAGCCCCAGCATTTT.